These T cell receptor beta chains were read from a single sample in a study of T cell repertoires in cytomegalovirus infection. TCRdb fed the reads into MiXCR, producing one record per CDR3 protein. The sample has roughly 630,000 distinct CDR3 sequences, less than 25% seen once. The material sequenced was CD8+ T cells from PBMCs. All receptors come from a human donor in good health (CMV status not recorded). Some clones in this sample may be carry-over from other donors' samples. Both conserved end residues are part of each CDR3. Fields, in order: CDR3 DNA, CDR3 protein, clone size, V gene, J gene, D gene. The D gene is left open where the match is weak. The size field is filled for only some rows; it gives once, few, many or a size class.

cdr3_nt: TGCAGTGCTAGAGTCGGGACCAACTACAATGAGCAGTTCTTC
cdr3_aa: CSARVGTNYNEQFF
clone_size: .
v_call: TRBV20-1
j_call: TRBJ2-1
d_call: .

cdr3_nt: TGTGCCAGCAGCGAAGGACAGTTGAACACTGAAGCTTTCTTT
cdr3_aa: CASSEGQLNTEAFF
clone_size: few
v_call: TRBV7-9
j_call: TRBJ1-1
d_call: .

cdr3_nt: TGTGCCAGCAGCACCTTCTTGAACACTGAAGCTTTCTTT
cdr3_aa: CASSTFLNTEAFF
clone_size: many
v_call: TRBV7-8
j_call: TRBJ1-1
d_call: .

cdr3_nt: TGTGCCAGCAGCTTCTTGACTAGCTACCAAGAGACCCAGTACTTC
cdr3_aa: CASSFLTSYQETQYF
clone_size: few
v_call: TRBV7-9
j_call: TRBJ2-5
d_call: TRBD2

cdr3_nt: TGTGCCAGCAGCTTAGGGATGGGACGGAGTAATGAGCAGTTCTTC
cdr3_aa: CASSLGMGRSNEQFF
clone_size: .
v_call: TRBV11-3
j_call: TRBJ2-1
d_call: .

cdr3_nt: TGCAGTGCTAGCGCCACAGGGGGCGTCACAGATACGCAGTATTTT
cdr3_aa: CSASATGGVTDTQYF
clone_size: few
v_call: TRBV20-1
j_call: TRBJ2-3
d_call: TRBD1

cdr3_nt: TGTGCCAGCAGCTTAGGGGGGGGCAGGCGGGTCTCTGGAAACACCATATATTTT
cdr3_aa: CASSLGGGRRVSGNTIYF
clone_size: .
v_call: TRBV7-9
j_call: TRBJ1-3
d_call: .

cdr3_nt: TGTGCCAGCAGACAGGGGTATGAGCAGTTCTTC
cdr3_aa: CASRQGYEQFF
clone_size: .
v_call: TRBV2
j_call: TRBJ2-1
d_call: TRBD1

cdr3_nt: TGTGCCAGCAGCACTATCCAACTGGGACTAGCCCTTAACACCGGGGAGCTGTTTTTT
cdr3_aa: CASSTIQLGLALNTGELFF
clone_size: .
v_call: TRBV6-2/TRBV6-3
j_call: TRBJ2-2
d_call: TRBD2

cdr3_nt: TGTGCCAGCAGTTCAACCGGGGACTTTCCCCCCGAGACCCAGTACTTC
cdr3_aa: CASSSTGDFPPETQYF
clone_size: .
v_call: TRBV12-3/TRBV12-4
j_call: TRBJ2-5
d_call: .

cdr3_nt: TGTGCCAGCAGCATTATAGTGGGGATAACAGATACGCAGTATTTT
cdr3_aa: CASSIIVGITDTQYF
clone_size: .
v_call: TRBV6-5
j_call: TRBJ2-3
d_call: .

cdr3_nt: TGCAGCGTTGAAGGGACAGGGGGCCACTACAATGAGCAGTTCTTC
cdr3_aa: CSVEGTGGHYNEQFF
clone_size: .
v_call: TRBV29-1
j_call: TRBJ2-1
d_call: TRBD1

cdr3_nt: TGTGCCAGCAGTCCTCAGGGGGTTGGGGCCAACGTCCTGACTTTC
cdr3_aa: CASSPQGVGANVLTF
clone_size: .
v_call: TRBV12-3/TRBV12-4
j_call: TRBJ2-6
d_call: TRBD1

cdr3_nt: TGCAGCGTTGAGGACAGGGGTGGAGGCTACACCTTC
cdr3_aa: CSVEDRGGGYTF
clone_size: .
v_call: TRBV29-1
j_call: TRBJ1-2
d_call: TRBD1

cdr3_nt: TGTGCCAGCAGCTTAGTACAGGGAAACCGAGAGACCCAGTACTTC
cdr3_aa: CASSLVQGNRETQYF
clone_size: .
v_call: TRBV7-9
j_call: TRBJ2-5
d_call: .

cdr3_nt: TGCGCCAGCAGCCATTTGGGGTCCTACAATGAGCAGTTCTTC
cdr3_aa: CASSHLGSYNEQFF
clone_size: .
v_call: TRBV4-1
j_call: TRBJ2-1
d_call: .

cdr3_nt: TGTGCCAGCAGTCCAGGGGTTTGGGATTCACCCCTCCACTTT
cdr3_aa: CASSPGVWDSPLHF
clone_size: .
v_call: TRBV13
j_call: TRBJ1-6
d_call: .

cdr3_nt: TGTGCCAGCAGCAAGATGCTCAATACGCAGTATTTT
cdr3_aa: CASSKMLNTQYF
clone_size: many
v_call: TRBV7-9
j_call: TRBJ2-3
d_call: .

cdr3_nt: TGTGCCAGCAGCTTGGATCATAATGAAAAACTGTTTTTT
cdr3_aa: CASSLDHNEKLFF
clone_size: many
v_call: TRBV7-2
j_call: TRBJ1-4
d_call: .

cdr3_nt: TGTGCCAGTAGCTCCGACTTCTCTGGAAACACCATATATTTT
cdr3_aa: CASSSDFSGNTIYF
clone_size: .
v_call: TRBV19
j_call: TRBJ1-3
d_call: .

cdr3_nt: TGTGCCAGCAGGAAAGGGACTGGCTACACCTTC
cdr3_aa: CASRKGTGYTF
clone_size: few
v_call: TRBV27
j_call: TRBJ1-2
d_call: .

cdr3_nt: TGTGCCAGCAGCTTAGGGACAGGGGCTGTCAAAAACATTCAGTACTTC
cdr3_aa: CASSLGTGAVKNIQYF
clone_size: many
v_call: TRBV7-9
j_call: TRBJ2-4
d_call: TRBD1

cdr3_nt: TGTGCCACCCTGGGGGGACTTTATCAGCCCCAGCATTTT
cdr3_aa: CATLGGLYQPQHF
clone_size: .
v_call: TRBV19
j_call: TRBJ1-5
d_call: .

cdr3_nt: TGCAGTGCTAGAGTACAGGGGGACACCGGGGAGCTGTTTTTT
cdr3_aa: CSARVQGDTGELFF
clone_size: many
v_call: TRBV20-1
j_call: TRBJ2-2
d_call: TRBD1

cdr3_nt: TGCGCCAGCAGCCAACACCCCGGACGGAGCGCCACTGAAGCTTTCTTT
cdr3_aa: CASSQHPGRSATEAFF
clone_size: many
v_call: TRBV4-3
j_call: TRBJ1-1
d_call: .

cdr3_nt: TGTGCCAGTAGTGATAGCGGGGGACGCTACGAGCAGTACTTC
cdr3_aa: CASSDSGGRYEQYF
clone_size: few
v_call: TRBV19
j_call: TRBJ2-7
d_call: TRBD2

cdr3_nt: TGTGCCAGCAGCATTAGTGTCAGGGGGAAACTGAACACTGAAGCTTTCTTT
cdr3_aa: CASSISVRGKLNTEAFF
clone_size: .
v_call: TRBV7-9
j_call: TRBJ1-1
d_call: TRBD1

cdr3_nt: TGTGCCAGCATGGGCAGGGACTACACTGAAGCTTTCTTT
cdr3_aa: CASMGRDYTEAFF
clone_size: few
v_call: TRBV28
j_call: TRBJ1-1
d_call: .

cdr3_nt: TGTGCCAGTAGTATAATTCGTGACACCAATCAGCCCCAGCATTTT
cdr3_aa: CASSIIRDTNQPQHF
clone_size: few
v_call: TRBV19
j_call: TRBJ1-5
d_call: .

cdr3_nt: TGTGCCAGCTCCCGATCGGCGGTCGGCAACATTCAGTACTTC
cdr3_aa: CASSRSAVGNIQYF
clone_size: .
v_call: TRBV27
j_call: TRBJ2-4
d_call: .

cdr3_nt: TGTGCCAGCAGTGAAGGGTTTTCTAATGAAAAACTGTTTTTT
cdr3_aa: CASSEGFSNEKLFF
clone_size: few
v_call: TRBV7-6
j_call: TRBJ1-4
d_call: .

cdr3_nt: TGCGCCAGCAGCCAAGTAGTGTCGGGAGGAGATACGCAGTATTTT
cdr3_aa: CASSQVVSGGDTQYF
clone_size: many
v_call: TRBV4-1
j_call: TRBJ2-3
d_call: TRBD2

cdr3_nt: TGTGCCACCAGCTCCAGATGGACGGCCGATGGCTACACCTTC
cdr3_aa: CATSSRWTADGYTF
clone_size: .
v_call: TRBV15
j_call: TRBJ1-2
d_call: .

cdr3_nt: TGTGCCACCAGCCTAGAGGCACCAGGCACTGAAGCTTTCTTT
cdr3_aa: CATSLEAPGTEAFF
clone_size: .
v_call: TRBV15
j_call: TRBJ1-1
d_call: .

cdr3_nt: TGTGCCAGCAGCTTAGGCAGGGGATTTGGCACAGATACGCAGTATTTT
cdr3_aa: CASSLGRGFGTDTQYF
clone_size: few
v_call: TRBV7-4
j_call: TRBJ2-3
d_call: .

cdr3_nt: TGTGCCAGCAGTAAGGGGGATGGCTACACCTTC
cdr3_aa: CASSKGDGYTF
clone_size: few
v_call: TRBV6-5
j_call: TRBJ1-2
d_call: .

cdr3_nt: TGTGCCAGCAGTTATTTGGACACAAGAACTGAAGCTTTCTTT
cdr3_aa: CASSYLDTRTEAFF
clone_size: .
v_call: TRBV6-5
j_call: TRBJ1-1
d_call: .

cdr3_nt: TGCAGCGTTGAAGATTTAGGGTTTCAAGAGACCCAGTACTTC
cdr3_aa: CSVEDLGFQETQYF
clone_size: .
v_call: TRBV29-1
j_call: TRBJ2-5
d_call: .

cdr3_nt: TGTGCCAGCATCTTTCCCGACAAGTTACTGTACGACGGCGGGGAGCTGTTTTTT
cdr3_aa: CASIFPDKLLYDGGELFF
clone_size: .
v_call: TRBV27
j_call: TRBJ2-2
d_call: .

cdr3_nt: TGCAGCGTTGAAGAAAGTACGGCATACCGCTTC
cdr3_aa: CSVEESTAYRF
clone_size: few
v_call: TRBV29-1
j_call: TRBJ1-2
d_call: .

cdr3_nt: TGTGCCAGCAGCCAAGAACAGGGCAGCTCCTACGAGCAGTACTTC
cdr3_aa: CASSQEQGSSYEQYF
clone_size: few
v_call: TRBV14
j_call: TRBJ2-7
d_call: .

cdr3_nt: TGCAGCGTTGAGCTCCTCCCCGAGGACAGGGGGCCGGACTATGGCTACACCTTC
cdr3_aa: CSVELLPEDRGPDYGYTF
clone_size: .
v_call: TRBV29-1
j_call: TRBJ1-2
d_call: TRBD1

cdr3_nt: TGTGCCAGCAGTTACTCGTTGGGCGAGTATAGCAATCAGCCCCAGCATTTT
cdr3_aa: CASSYSLGEYSNQPQHF
clone_size: .
v_call: TRBV6-2/TRBV6-3
j_call: TRBJ1-5
d_call: .

cdr3_nt: TGTGCCAGCAGCCAAATACGGGACGGGACAGGAGTTTCACCCCTCCACTTT
cdr3_aa: CASSQIRDGTGVSPLHF
clone_size: .
v_call: TRBV14
j_call: TRBJ1-6
d_call: TRBD1

cdr3_nt: TGTGCCAGCAGTTTTCGGGCGGGGGGGCCGAAAGATGAGCAGTTCTTC
cdr3_aa: CASSFRAGGPKDEQFF
clone_size: .
v_call: TRBV12-3/TRBV12-4
j_call: TRBJ2-1
d_call: TRBD2

cdr3_nt: TGTGCCATCAGGGCCTTGGCGGGGGGGCCATCAGATACGCAGTATTTT
cdr3_aa: CAIRALAGGPSDTQYF
clone_size: few
v_call: TRBV10-3
j_call: TRBJ2-3
d_call: TRBD2

cdr3_nt: TGTGCCAGCAGCTCTTACTCGGGCGGACTAGAGACCCAGTACTTC
cdr3_aa: CASSSYSGGLETQYF
clone_size: many
v_call: TRBV11-3
j_call: TRBJ2-5
d_call: .

cdr3_nt: TGCGCCAGCAGCCCAGGGCGGGGCCAGCCCCAGCATTTT
cdr3_aa: CASSPGRGQPQHF
clone_size: many
v_call: TRBV4-1
j_call: TRBJ1-5
d_call: .

cdr3_nt: TGTGCCAGCGAGATAGCCGGCACAGATACGCAGTATTTT
cdr3_aa: CASEIAGTDTQYF
clone_size: many
v_call: TRBV6-2/TRBV6-3
j_call: TRBJ2-3
d_call: .

cdr3_nt: TGCAGTGCTAGATCGCCAGACTCCTACAATGAGCAGTTCTTC
cdr3_aa: CSARSPDSYNEQFF
clone_size: few
v_call: TRBV20-1
j_call: TRBJ2-1
d_call: .

cdr3_nt: TGTGCCAGCAGTTACTCGATTGGAAATGAAAAACTGTTTTTT
cdr3_aa: CASSYSIGNEKLFF
clone_size: .
v_call: TRBV6-5
j_call: TRBJ1-4
d_call: .

cdr3_nt: TGCAGTCCTAGGGCTATAAACTTTACGCAGTATTTT
cdr3_aa: CSPRAINFTQYF
clone_size: .
v_call: TRBV20-1
j_call: TRBJ2-3
d_call: .